This T cell receptor beta chain appears in the sequencing data of a study of blood T cell repertoires in COVID-19 (dated by TCRdb to about 2020). Regarding the research as a whole: The collaborator samples originated in the United States, Italy and Spain and spanned the acute and convalescent phases of COVID-19. The material from the prospective study consisted of cDNA or gDNA derived from T cells, B-cell-depleted T cells, or PBMCs. Deeply sampled blood TCRbeta repertoires from subjects exposed to, actively infected with, or recovered from COVID-19 were included in the dataset. A freely available public database, intended as a resource for researchers studying the immune response to SARS-CoV-2, is where the repertoires were released. Samples were obtained from the ongoing ImmuneRACE study (first 160 participants) and from roughly 1,300 subjects provided by 6 global collaborators. Nearly every sample came with metadata listing a de-identified subject ID, COVID-19 status, age in years and sex. Where available, HLA class I and class II types were obtained from metadata supplied by the sample provider rather than from assay-based typing. Results the study describes overall, beyond this receptor: The amount of clinical and demographic metadata varied by source and participant and was provided uncurated.

The collaborating institutions used their own protocols to collect whole blood in K2EDTA tubes. Collaborator samples were shipped for TCRbeta analysis as frozen whole blood, isolated PBMCs, or DNA extracted from either sample type. Note on this clone: Its specific antigen is unknown. Per-base quality was not reported, and no clone a single base away is much larger than it.

The immunoSEQ Assay, a bias-controlled multiplex PCR, was used to amplify TCRbeta CDR3 regions from genomic DNA. Per the authors' processing: The number of nucleated cells in each sample was estimated from the amplification of reference gene primers within the assay. To quantify the absolute abundance of each unique TCRbeta CDR3 rearrangement, sequence reads were collapsed and filtered. For each sample, productive Simpson clonality was calculated by taking the square root of Simpson's diversity index across productive rearrangements. TCRdb's version of the immuneACCESS table is confined to in-frame rearrangements and falls short of the full clone set. An unresolved V gene accounts for under half of the shortfall where checked; the remainder is of unknown origin. The V and J calls and the clone size are those of that table, but D and trimming were determined from the DNA. The sample table lists about 68,000 clones, 80% to 85% of them with a count of one. Of the sample, 8.8% is held by the ten largest clones.

V loses 2 bases of germline sequence and J loses 0 bases, and the interval between the two ends is 13 bases. The germline V gene sets CDR1 to SGHRS and CDR2 to YFSETQ. There are 16 amino acids in the CDR3, from cysteine to phenylalanine inclusive. The sequence is cut down to CDR3 DNA, 48 bases in frame from base 1. In this chain, TRBV5-1 is recombined with TRBJ2-3; the D segment could be TRBD1, given 6 matching bases. This sequence was found in a man between 45 and 60 years old with active COVID-19. Sequenced: peripheral blood. The CDR3 corresponds to CASSFHGGPSTDTQYF. The DNA sequence reads TGCGCCAGCAGCTTCCATGGGGGCCCTAGCACAGATACGCAGTATTTT.